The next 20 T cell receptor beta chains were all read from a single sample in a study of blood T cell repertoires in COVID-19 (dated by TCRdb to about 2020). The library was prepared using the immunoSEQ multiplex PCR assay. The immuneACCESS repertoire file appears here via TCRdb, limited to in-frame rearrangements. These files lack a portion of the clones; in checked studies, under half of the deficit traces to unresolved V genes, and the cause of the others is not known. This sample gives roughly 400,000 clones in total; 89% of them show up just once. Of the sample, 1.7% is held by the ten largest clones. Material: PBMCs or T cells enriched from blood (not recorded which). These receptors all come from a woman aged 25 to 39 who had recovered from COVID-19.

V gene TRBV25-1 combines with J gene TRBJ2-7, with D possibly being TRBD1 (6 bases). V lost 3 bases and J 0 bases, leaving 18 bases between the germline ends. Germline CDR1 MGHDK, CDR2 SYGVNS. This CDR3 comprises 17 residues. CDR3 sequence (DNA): TGTGCCAGCAGTGATTCTCTGGGGCAGGGACACTCCTACGAGCAGTACTTC. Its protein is CASSDSLGQGHSYEQYF.

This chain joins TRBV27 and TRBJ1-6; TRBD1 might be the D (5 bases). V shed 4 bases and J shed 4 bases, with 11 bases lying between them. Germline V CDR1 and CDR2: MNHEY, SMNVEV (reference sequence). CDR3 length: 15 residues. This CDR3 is CASSSLSGYNSPLHF. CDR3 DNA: TGTGCCAGCAGTTCATTATCAGGGTATAATTCACCCCTCCACTTT.

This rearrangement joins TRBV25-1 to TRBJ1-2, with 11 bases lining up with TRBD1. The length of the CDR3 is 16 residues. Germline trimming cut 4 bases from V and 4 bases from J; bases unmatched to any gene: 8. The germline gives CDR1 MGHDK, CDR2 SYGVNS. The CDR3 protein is CASSVTGQGATYGYTF. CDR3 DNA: TGTGCCAGCAGTGTCACTGGACAGGGGGCTACCTATGGCTACACCTTC.

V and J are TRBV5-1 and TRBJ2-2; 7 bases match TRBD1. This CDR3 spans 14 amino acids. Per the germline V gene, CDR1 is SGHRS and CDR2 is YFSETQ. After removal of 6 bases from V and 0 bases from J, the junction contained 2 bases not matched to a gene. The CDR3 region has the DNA TGCGCCAGCACCGGGACAGCGAACACCGGGGAGCTGTTTTTT. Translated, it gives CASTGTANTGELFF. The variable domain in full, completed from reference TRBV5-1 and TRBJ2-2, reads KAGVTQTPRYLIKTRGQQVTLSCSPISGHRSVSWYQQTPGQGLQFLFEYFSETQRNKGNFPGRFSGRQFSNSRSEMNVSTLELGDSALYLCASTGTANTGELFFGEGSRLTVL.

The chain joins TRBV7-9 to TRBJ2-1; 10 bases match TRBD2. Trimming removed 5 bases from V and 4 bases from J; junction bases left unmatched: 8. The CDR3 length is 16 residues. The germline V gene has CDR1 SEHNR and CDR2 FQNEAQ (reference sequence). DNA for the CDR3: TGTGCCAGCAGCCAACCCGCACTAGCGGGATACAATGAGCAGTTCTTC. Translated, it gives CASSQPALAGYNEQFF.

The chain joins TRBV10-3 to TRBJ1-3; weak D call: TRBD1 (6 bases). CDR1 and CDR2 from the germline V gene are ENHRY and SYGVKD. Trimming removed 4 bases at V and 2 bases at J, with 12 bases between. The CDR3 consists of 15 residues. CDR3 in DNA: TGTGCCATCAGTGTGGGGGGGGGCACTGGAAACACCATATATTTT. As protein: CAISVGGGTGNTIYF.

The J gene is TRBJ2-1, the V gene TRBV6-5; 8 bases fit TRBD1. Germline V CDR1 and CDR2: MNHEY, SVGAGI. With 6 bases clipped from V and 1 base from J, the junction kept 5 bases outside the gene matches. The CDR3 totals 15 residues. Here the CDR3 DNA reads TGTGCCAGCAGAACTACAGGGGGGTCCTACAATGAGCAGTTCTTC. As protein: CASRTTGGSYNEQFF.

CDR3 loop: CASSFSTF. The CDR3 nucleotides are TGTGCCAGCAGTTTTAGCACCTTC. The chain links TRBV12-3 or TRBV12-4 to TRBJ1-2; unclear D gene. V was cut by 3 bases and J by 13 bases, with 3 bases left in between. CDR3 size: 8 residues.

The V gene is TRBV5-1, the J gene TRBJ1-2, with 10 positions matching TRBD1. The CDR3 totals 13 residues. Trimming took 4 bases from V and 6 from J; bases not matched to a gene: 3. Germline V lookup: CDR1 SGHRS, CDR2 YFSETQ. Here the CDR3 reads CASSRGTGDGYTF. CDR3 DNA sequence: TGCGCCAGCAGCCGAGGGACAGGGGATGGCTACACCTTC.

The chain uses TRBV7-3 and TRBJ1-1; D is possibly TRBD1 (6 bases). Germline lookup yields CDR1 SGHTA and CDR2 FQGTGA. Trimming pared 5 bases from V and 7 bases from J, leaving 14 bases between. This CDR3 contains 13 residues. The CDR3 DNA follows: TGTGCCAGCAGCCCAGGGGTAAGCGGTGAAGCTTTCTTT. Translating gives CASSPGVSGEAFF.

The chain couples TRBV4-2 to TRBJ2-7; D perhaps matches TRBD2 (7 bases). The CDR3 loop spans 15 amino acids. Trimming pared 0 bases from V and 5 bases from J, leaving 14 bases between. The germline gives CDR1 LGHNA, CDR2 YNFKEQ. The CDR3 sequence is CASSQDRGAGDEQYF. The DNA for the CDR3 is TGTGCCAGCAGCCAAGATCGGGGGGCAGGCGACGAGCAGTACTTC.

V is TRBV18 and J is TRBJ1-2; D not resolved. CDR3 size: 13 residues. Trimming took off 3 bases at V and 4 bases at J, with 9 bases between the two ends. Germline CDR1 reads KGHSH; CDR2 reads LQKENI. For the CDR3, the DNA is TGTGCCAGCTCACCCGGTGTTGCCTATGGCTACACCTTC. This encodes CASSPGVAYGYTF.

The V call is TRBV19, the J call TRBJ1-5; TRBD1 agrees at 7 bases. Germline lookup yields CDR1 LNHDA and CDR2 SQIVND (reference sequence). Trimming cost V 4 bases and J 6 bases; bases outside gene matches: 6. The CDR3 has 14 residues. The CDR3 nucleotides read TGTGCCAGTAGTAGACAGGGAAGGGGTCAGCCCCAGCATTTT. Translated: CASSRQGRGQPQHF.

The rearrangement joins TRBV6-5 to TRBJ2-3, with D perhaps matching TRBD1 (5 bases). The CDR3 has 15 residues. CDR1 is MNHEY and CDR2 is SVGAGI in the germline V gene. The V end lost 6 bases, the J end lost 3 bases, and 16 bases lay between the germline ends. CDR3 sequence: CASSPGFISTDTQYF. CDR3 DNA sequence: TGTGCCAGCAGCCCAGGGTTTATTTCGACAGATACGCAGTATTTT.

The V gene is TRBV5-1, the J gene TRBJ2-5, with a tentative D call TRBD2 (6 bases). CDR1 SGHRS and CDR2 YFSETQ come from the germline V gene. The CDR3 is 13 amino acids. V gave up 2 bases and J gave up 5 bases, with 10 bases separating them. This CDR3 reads CASSFPGRETQYF. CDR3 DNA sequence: TGCGCCAGCAGCTTTCCGGGGAGGGAGACCCAGTACTTC.

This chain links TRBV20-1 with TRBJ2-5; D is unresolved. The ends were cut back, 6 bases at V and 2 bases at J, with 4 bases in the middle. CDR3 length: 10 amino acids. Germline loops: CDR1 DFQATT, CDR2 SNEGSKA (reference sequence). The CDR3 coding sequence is TGCAGTGCCTATCAAGAGACCCAGTACTTC. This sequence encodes CSAYQETQYF.

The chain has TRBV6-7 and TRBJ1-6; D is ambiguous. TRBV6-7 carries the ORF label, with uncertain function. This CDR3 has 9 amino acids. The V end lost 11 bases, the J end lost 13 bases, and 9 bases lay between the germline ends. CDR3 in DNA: TGTGCCCCACTCCCCCCCCTCCACTTT. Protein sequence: CAPLPPLHF.

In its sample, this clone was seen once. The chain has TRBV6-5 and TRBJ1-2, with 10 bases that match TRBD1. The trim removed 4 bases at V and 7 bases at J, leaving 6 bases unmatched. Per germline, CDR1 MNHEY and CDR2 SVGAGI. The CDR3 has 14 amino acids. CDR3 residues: CASSSTGGHGGYTF. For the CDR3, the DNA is TGTGCCAGCAGTTCGACAGGGGGCCACGGTGGCTACACCTTC.

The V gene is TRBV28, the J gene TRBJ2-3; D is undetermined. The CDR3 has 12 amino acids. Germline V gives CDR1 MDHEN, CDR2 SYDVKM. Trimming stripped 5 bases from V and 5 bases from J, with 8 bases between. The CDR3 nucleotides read TGTGCCAGCAGTCCCTACGGAGATACGCAGTATTTT. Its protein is CASSPYGDTQYF.

CDR3 DNA: TGTGCCAGTAGTATTCCGGGACAGGGCTCTGGAAACACCATATATTTT. Translation gives CASSIPGQGSGNTIYF. This chain connects TRBV19 to TRBJ1-3; 9 bases are shared with TRBD1. CDR3 size: 16 residues. J was trimmed by 0 bases and V by 3 bases; bases with no gene match: 3. The germline V gene encodes CDR1 LNHDA and CDR2 SQIVND (reference sequence).